This T cell receptor (beta chain) was sequenced for a study of T-cell memory formation after mild COVID-19. TCRalpha and TCRbeta libraries used 5'RACE with constant-segment primers and UMIs. One entry per CDR3 protein, called by TCRdb with MiXCR from the 5' RACE reads. In the table there are about 110,000 distinct CDR3 sequences, roughly a sixth of which are singletons. The germline CDR1 and CDR2 sequences are LNHNV and YYDKDF (reference sequence). The CDR3 totals 15 residues. Trimming left V 7 bases short and J 0 bases short, with 14 bases between. This clonotype was sampled from a man younger than 30 who had mild COVID-19 (a few samples of this study predate the infection). Cell type and time point are not known. The sequencing sample was made of PBMCs or a T cell subset sorted from them (not recorded which). This chain uses TRBV15 with TRBJ2-3, with D perhaps being TRBD1 or TRBD2 (6 bases each). Here the CDR3 reads CATKRGTPSTDTQYF. The CDR3 region has the DNA TGTGCCACCAAACGCGGGACACCAAGCACAGATACGCAGTATTTT.